The source of this TCR beta chain is a study of blood T cell repertoires in COVID-19. The wider study: Collection of acute and convalescent COVID-19 samples took place in the United States, Italy and Spain. The analysed material was cDNA or gDNA that came from T cells, B-cell-depleted T cells, or PBMCs.

This clone was detected once. Original analysis: Researchers report that nucleated cell counts were estimated from reference gene primer amplification. This table comes from immunoSEQ multiplex PCR, and its TCRdb copy is limited to in-frame clones, with some not included. D and trimming were read from the DNA, whereas the V and J calls and clone size are those reported in that table. The repertoire holds roughly 120,000 clones, 83% seen once, with under 3% in the top ten. The CDR3 has 18 amino acids. Trimming took 0 bases from V and 0 from J, leaving 17 bases between them. Germline V gene data show CDR1 as MNHEY and CDR2 as SMNVEV (reference sequence).

The material sequenced was peripheral blood. The origin of this receptor is a man aged 25-45 years with acute or convalescent COVID-19. This chain connects TRBV27 to TRBJ1-2; tentative D call: TRBD1 (6 bases). CDR3 amino acids: CASSLSGAGTIPNYGYTF. The CDR3 region has the DNA TGTGCCAGCAGTTTATCGGGGGCCGGGACAATTCCTAACTATGGCTACACCTTC.